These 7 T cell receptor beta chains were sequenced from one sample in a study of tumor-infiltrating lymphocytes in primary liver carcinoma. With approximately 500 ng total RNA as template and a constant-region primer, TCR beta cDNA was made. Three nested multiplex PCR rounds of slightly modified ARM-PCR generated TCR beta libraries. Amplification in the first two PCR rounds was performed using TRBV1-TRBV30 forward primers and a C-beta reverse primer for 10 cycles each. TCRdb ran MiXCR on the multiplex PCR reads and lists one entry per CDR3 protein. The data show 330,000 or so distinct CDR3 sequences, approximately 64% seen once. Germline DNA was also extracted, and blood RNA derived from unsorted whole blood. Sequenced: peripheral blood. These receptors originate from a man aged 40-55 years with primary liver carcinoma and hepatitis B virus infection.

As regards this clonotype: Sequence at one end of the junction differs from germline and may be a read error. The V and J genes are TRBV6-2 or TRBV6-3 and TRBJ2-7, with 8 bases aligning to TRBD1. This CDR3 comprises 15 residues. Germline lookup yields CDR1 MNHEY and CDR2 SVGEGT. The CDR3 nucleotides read TGTGCCATCAGTTCTTTCCGGGACAGGCCATACGAGCAGTACTTC. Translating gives CAISSFRDRPYEQYF.

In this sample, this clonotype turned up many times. Written as DNA, the CDR3 is TGTGCCAGCAGCCTCGGACAGGGTAGTTACAATGAGCAGTTCTTC. Protein: CASSLGQGSYNEQFF. This sequence joins TRBV5-5 and TRBJ2-1; the match to TRBD1 covers 8 bases. Trimming at V came to 4 bases and at J to 4 bases, leaving 7 bases not matched to a gene. Germline V lookup: CDR1 SGHKS, CDR2 YYEKEE (reference sequence). This CDR3 has 15 amino acids.

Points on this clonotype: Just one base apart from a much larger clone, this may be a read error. The chain's CDR3 is CASSFERKYEQFF. The CDR3 DNA sequence: TGTGCCAGCAGTTTTGAGCGGAAGTATGAGCAGTTCTTC. V gene TRBV12-3 or TRBV12-4 combines with J gene TRBJ2-1; possible D gene TRBD2, 5 bases. This CDR3 comprises 13 residues. The V and J ends lost 3 bases and 8 bases respectively, with 11 bases between them.

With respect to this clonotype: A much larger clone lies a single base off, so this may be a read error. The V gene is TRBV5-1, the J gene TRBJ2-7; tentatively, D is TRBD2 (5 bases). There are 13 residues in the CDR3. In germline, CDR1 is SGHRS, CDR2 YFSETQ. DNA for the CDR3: TGCGCCAGCAGCTTGACGGTAGACTACAAGCAGTACTTC. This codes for CASSLTVDYKQYF.

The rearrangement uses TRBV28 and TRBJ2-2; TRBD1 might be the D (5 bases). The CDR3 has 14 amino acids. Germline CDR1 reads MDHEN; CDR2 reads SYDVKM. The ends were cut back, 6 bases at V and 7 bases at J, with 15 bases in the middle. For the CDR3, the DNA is TGTGCCAGCAGGGATGCAGGGTTAGACGGGGAGCTGTTTTTT. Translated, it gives CASRDAGLDGELFF.

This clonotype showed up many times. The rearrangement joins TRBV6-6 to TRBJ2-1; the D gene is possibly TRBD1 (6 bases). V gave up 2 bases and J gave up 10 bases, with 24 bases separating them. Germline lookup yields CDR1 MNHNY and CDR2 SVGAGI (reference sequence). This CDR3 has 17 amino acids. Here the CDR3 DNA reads TGTGCCAGCAGTTACGGGGGCACGCGGCGCCCCAGTGTGGAGCAGTTCTTC. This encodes CASSYGGTRRPSVEQFF.

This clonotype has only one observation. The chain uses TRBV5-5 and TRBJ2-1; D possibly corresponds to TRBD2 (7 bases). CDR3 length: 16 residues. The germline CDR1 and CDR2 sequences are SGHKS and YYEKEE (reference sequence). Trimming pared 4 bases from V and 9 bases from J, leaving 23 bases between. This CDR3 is CASSPGGGSSHIEQFF. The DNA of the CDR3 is TGTGCCAGCAGCCCGGGGGGCGGGAGTTCCCACATTGAGCAGTTCTTC.